The 27 T cell receptor beta chains below all came from one sample that was sequenced in a study of blood T cell repertoires in COVID-19. Using immunoSEQ multiplex PCR, the repertoire was profiled, and TCRdb retains in-frame clones only, with some absent. The sample includes over 150,000 clones, 70% to 90% seen only once; the top ten take around 7%. The sequenced material came from peripheral blood. The source of these receptors is a man at least 80 years old with COVID-19, enrolled during active disease.

This sequence joins TRBV11-3 and TRBJ1-2, with D unresolved. V lost 1 base, J lost 4 bases, and 16 bases lay in between. CDR1 is SGHNT and CDR2 is YENEEA in the germline V gene. The CDR3 has 16 amino acids. In DNA, the CDR3 is TGTGCCAGCAGCTTAGGATCCGTCCAGGCTCGCTATGGCTACACCTTC. It is translated as CASSLGSVQARYGYTF.

The chain carries TRBV7-9 and TRBJ1-2, with D hard to call. Trimming stripped 5 bases from V and 7 bases from J, with 17 bases between. The CDR3 runs 14 residues. Looked up from germline, CDR1 is SEHNR and CDR2 is FQNEAQ (reference sequence). CDR3 bases: TGTGCCAGCAGCACAACCCAGGACGAGGGTGGCTACACCTTC. Its translation is CASSTTQDEGGYTF.

V usage is TRBV20-1 and J usage is TRBJ1-1; D is unclear. V was cut by 5 bases and J by 14 bases, with 15 bases left in between. Germline V gene data show CDR1 as DFQATT and CDR2 as SNEGSKA (reference sequence). This CDR3 is built from 10 residues. The CDR3 loop reads CSARHSIPFF. Here the CDR3 DNA reads TGCAGTGCTCGACACTCCATTCCCTTCTTT.

The chain is built from TRBV9 and TRBJ1-1; 9 bases agree with TRBD1. The CDR3 sequence is 15 residues long. CDR1 and CDR2 from the germline V gene are SGDLS and YYNGEE. V lost 6 bases, J lost 4 bases, and 10 bases stayed unmatched. The CDR3, as DNA: TGTGCCAGCAAAAGGGGGGCGACAGGGGGCACTGAAGCTTTCTTT. Translating gives CASKRGATGGTEAFF. Drawing the rest from reference TRBV9 and TRBJ1-1, the complete variable domain is DSGVTQTPKHLITATGQRVTLRCSPRSGDLSVYWYQQSLDQGLQFLIQYYNGEERAKGNILERFSAQQFPDLHSELNLSSLELGDSALYFCASKRGATGGTEAFFGQGTRLTVV.

V and J are TRBV11-2 and TRBJ1-5; unclear D gene. V was shortened by 3 bases and J by 6 bases, with 6 bases between the two germline ends. This CDR3 comprises 12 residues. The germline V gene has CDR1 SGHAT and CDR2 FQNNGV. The CDR3 reads CASSFSGQPQHF. Written as DNA, the CDR3 is TGTGCCAGCAGCTTTTCAGGTCAGCCCCAGCATTTT.

CDR3 nucleotide sequence: TGTGCCACCAGCCGGGACAGACCTTCAGAGCAGTACTTC. Translated: CATSRDRPSEQYF. This rearrangement joins TRBV27 to TRBJ2-7; 7 bases align to TRBD1. Germline V gene data show CDR1 as MNHEY and CDR2 as SMNVEV (reference sequence). V trimming: 10 bases; J trimming: 7 bases; junction bases outside the gene matches: 13. This CDR3 contains 13 residues.

The V gene is TRBV3-1 (or the pseudogene TRBV3-2), the J gene TRBJ1-2; D gene unclear. V was clipped by 1 base and J by 5 bases, with 5 bases between them. The CDR3 is 12 amino acids. From germline, CDR1 is LGHDT and CDR2 YNNKEL (reference sequence). CDR3 DNA sequence: TGTGCCAGCAGCCAAGGCACATATGGCTACACCTTC. Its translation is CASSQGTYGYTF.

The chain employs TRBV7-9 and TRBJ2-5; 9 nucleotides line up with TRBD2. The ends lost 1 base at V and 3 bases at J; junction bases unmatched: 0. CDR1 and CDR2 (germline): SEHNR, FQNEAQ (reference sequence). The CDR3 is 14 residues long. The CDR3 bases are TGTGCCAGCAGCTTAGGACTAGCGGAAGAGACCCAGTACTTC. Translating it yields CASSLGLAEETQYF.

The chain employs TRBV11-3 and TRBJ2-2, with D perhaps TRBD2 (6 bases). This CDR3 is 16 amino acids long. Germline V gene sequence: CDR1 SGHNT, CDR2 YENEEA. The V end was cut by 4 bases, the J end by 6 bases, with 18 bases between. CDR3 in amino acids: CASSSGGDLGAGELFF. The CDR3 region has the DNA TGTGCCAGCAGCTCAGGAGGGGACCTAGGGGCCGGGGAGCTGTTTTTT.

J is TRBJ2-1 and V is TRBV7-2; TRBD1 agrees at 9 bases. After removal of 5 bases from V and 2 bases from J, the junction contained 4 bases not matched to a gene. This CDR3 spans 15 amino acids. Per germline, CDR1 SGHTA and CDR2 FQGNSA. CDR3 amino acids: CASSPDRGTYNEQFF. The CDR3 bases are TGTGCCAGCAGCCCGGACAGGGGAACCTACAATGAGCAGTTCTTC.

The chain couples TRBV9 to TRBJ2-5; D may be TRBD2 (5 bases). CDR1 and CDR2 from the germline V gene are SGDLS and YYNGEE. The CDR3 runs to 15 residues. Trimming pared 0 bases from V and 5 bases from J, leaving 14 bases between. DNA for the CDR3: TGTGCCAGCAGCGTAGGGTTGCGGGCCGAGGAGACCCAGTACTTC. Protein: CASSVGLRAEETQYF. Using reference TRBV9 and TRBJ2-5 for the parts outside the CDR3, the full variable domain is DSGVTQTPKHLITATGQRVTLRCSPRSGDLSVYWYQQSLDQGLQFLIQYYNGEERAKGNILERFSAQQFPDLHSELNLSSLELGDSALYFCASSVGLRAEETQYFGPGTRLLVL.

The V and J genes are TRBV7-2 and TRBJ2-7, with 7 bases aligning to TRBD2. V gave up 5 bases and J gave up 2 bases; unmatched junction bases: 3. This CDR3 comprises 13 residues. Germline V gene sequence: CDR1 SGHTA, CDR2 FQGNSA. The CDR3 here is CASSQSGTYEQYF. The CDR3, as DNA: TGTGCCAGCAGCCAAAGCGGGACCTACGAGCAGTACTTC.

This chain links TRBV10-1 with TRBJ2-3, with D hard to call. Germline V lookup: CDR1 WNHNN, CDR2 SYGVQD (reference sequence). Trimming shortened V by 6 bases and J by 2 bases, and 3 bases separated the two germline ends. This CDR3 contains 11 residues. The CDR3 coding sequence is TGCGCCAGCAGATACACAGATACGCAGTATTTT. Amino acid sequence: CASRYTDTQYF.

The J gene is TRBJ2-1, the V gene TRBV6-4, with TRBD2 as a possible D gene (5 bases). V shed 3 bases and J shed 4 bases, with 13 bases lying between them. The length of the CDR3 is 15 residues. The germline V gene encodes CDR1 MRHNA and CDR2 SNTAGT. CDR3 sequence reads: CASSDISAVYNEQFF. As DNA, the CDR3 is TGTGCCAGCAGTGATATTAGCGCCGTATACAATGAGCAGTTCTTC.

The V and J genes are TRBV4-1 and TRBJ2-2, with TRBD2 identical over 8 bases. The CDR3 is made up of 19 amino acids. The J segment lost 0 bases and the V segment lost 1 base, leaving 10 bases of the junction unmatched. Germline loops: CDR1 MGHRA, CDR2 YSYEKL. The DNA for the CDR3 is TGCGCCAGCAGCCAAGTGGATCTAGGACTAGCTTCGAACACCGGGGAGCTGTTTTTT. It specifies CASSQVDLGLASNTGELFF.

This chain joins TRBV6-4 and TRBJ1-6; D is possibly TRBD1 (5 bases). Per the germline V gene, CDR1 is MRHNA and CDR2 is SNTAGT. Trimming left V 6 bases short and J 7 bases short, with 10 bases between. CDR3 size: 13 residues. The CDR3 coding sequence is TGTGCCAGCAGAGGGGAGGGAAATTCACCCCTCCACTTT. This sequence encodes CASRGEGNSPLHF.

This chain links TRBV7-8 with TRBJ1-4; TRBD1 is a possible D gene (5 bases). V was clipped by 5 bases and J by 4 bases, with 14 bases between them. The CDR3 spans 15 residues. Germline-derived CDR1 and CDR2 are SGHVS and FQNEAQ. CDR3: CASSLGRGNNEKLFF. The CDR3, as DNA: TGTGCCAGCAGCCTCGGACGGGGGAATAATGAAAAACTGTTTTTT. Based on the CDR3 plus reference TRBV7-8 and TRBJ1-4, the full variable domain is GAGVSQSPRYKVAKRGQDVALRCDPISGHVSLFWYQQALGQGPEFLTYFQNEAQLDKSGLPSDRFFAERPEGSVSTLKIQRTQQEDSAVYLCASSLGRGNNEKLFFGSGTQLSVL.

This sequence joins TRBV6-6 and TRBJ1-6, with TRBD1 matching over 7 bases. Germline CDR1 is MNHNY and CDR2 is SVGAGI (reference sequence). There are 16 residues in the CDR3. Losses at the gene ends were 5 bases for V and 4 bases for J; bases not matched to a gene: 8. The CDR3 region is CASSTPPGQYNSPLHF. The CDR3 DNA is TGTGCCAGCAGTACCCCACCGGGACAGTATAATTCACCCCTCCACTTT.

This rearrangement joins TRBV9 to TRBJ2-1; 12 bases map to TRBD1. The germline gives CDR1 SGDLS, CDR2 YYNGEE. The CDR3 is made up of 16 amino acids. V was pared by 4 bases and J by 6 bases, with 8 bases of the junction left unmatched. CDR3 region: CASSLEPGQGANEQFF. The CDR3 DNA reads TGTGCCAGCAGCCTAGAACCGGGACAGGGGGCCAATGAGCAGTTCTTC.

V usage is TRBV11-3 and J usage is TRBJ1-4, with D maybe TRBD1 (5 bases). The CDR3 runs to 15 residues. Trimming removed 4 bases from V and 8 bases from J, with 17 bases in between. Germline-derived CDR1 and CDR2 are SGHNT and YENEEA. CDR3 region: CASSSRQGAREKLFF. DNA for the CDR3: TGTGCCAGCAGCTCCCGACAAGGGGCGAGAGAAAAACTGTTTTTT.

The chain employs TRBV6-1 and TRBJ1-1; D remains ambiguous. Germline CDR1 and CDR2: MNHNS and SASEGT. The CDR3 consists of 18 residues. Trimming took off 0 bases at V and 0 bases at J, with 17 bases between the two ends. CDR3 coding DNA: TGTGCCAGCAGTGAAGCGTTCATCCACGGGATAATGAACACTGAAGCTTTCTTT. Protein sequence: CASSEAFIHGIMNTEAFF.

This chain links TRBV10-3 with TRBJ1-3; TRBD1 aligns across 10 bases. V was clipped by 8 bases and J by 8 bases; unmatched bases: 9. Looked up from germline, CDR1 is ENHRY and CDR2 is SYGVKD. This CDR3 is 14 amino acids long. CDR3 amino acids: CAIGGQGVYDTIYF. The CDR3 DNA is TGTGCCATCGGCGGACAGGGGGTCTACGACACCATATATTTT.

The chain uses TRBV5-4 and TRBJ1-3, with 8 bases that match TRBD1. Unmatched junction bases numbered 2, after V lost 2 bases and J lost 1 base. The CDR3 length is 15 residues. The V gene's germline CDR1 is SGHNT and CDR2 YYREEE (reference sequence). The CDR3 region is CASSLQGVSGNTIYF. The CDR3 bases are TGTGCCAGCAGCTTACAGGGGGTGTCTGGAAACACCATATATTTT.

The chain uses TRBV5-8 and TRBJ1-6, with a possible D match to TRBD1 (6 bases). V was trimmed by 4 bases and J by 2 bases, leaving 10 bases between them. The length of the CDR3 is 15 residues. Germline CDR1 is SGHTS and CDR2 is YDEGEE. The CDR3 sequence: CASSPRQAYNSPLHF. The CDR3 DNA reads TGTGCCAGCAGCCCTCGACAGGCCTATAATTCACCCCTCCACTTT.

V and J are TRBV7-2 and TRBJ2-1; 11 nucleotides match TRBD2. Germline CDR1 reads SGHTA; CDR2 reads FQGNSA. CDR3 length equals 18 residues. Trimming removed 2 bases from V and 0 bases from J; junction bases left unmatched: 6. The CDR3 DNA follows: TGTGCCAGCAGCTTATTAGCGGGGGGGCGTCCCTCCTACAATGAGCAGTTCTTC. This translates into CASSLLAGGRPSYNEQFF.

The V call is TRBV29-1, the J call TRBJ2-5; perhaps TRBD2 as D (6 bases). Germline CDR1 is SQVTM and CDR2 is ANQGSEA. CDR3 length: 14 residues. Deletions cut 6 bases from V and 5 bases from J, with 19 bases between. CDR3 DNA sequence: TGCAGCGTCCTAGGGGAGGCAACGGGGGAGACCCAGTACTTC. It translates to CSVLGEATGETQYF.

The gene calls are TRBV5-1 and TRBJ1-1; unclear D gene. Germline V gene data show CDR1 as SGHRS and CDR2 as YFSETQ. Trimming cost V 4 bases and J 5 bases, with 12 bases left between them. This CDR3 is built from 13 residues. CDR3 DNA: TGCGCCAGCAGCGTGGGGTCCGGGACTGAAGCTTTCTTT. Amino acids: CASSVGSGTEAFF.